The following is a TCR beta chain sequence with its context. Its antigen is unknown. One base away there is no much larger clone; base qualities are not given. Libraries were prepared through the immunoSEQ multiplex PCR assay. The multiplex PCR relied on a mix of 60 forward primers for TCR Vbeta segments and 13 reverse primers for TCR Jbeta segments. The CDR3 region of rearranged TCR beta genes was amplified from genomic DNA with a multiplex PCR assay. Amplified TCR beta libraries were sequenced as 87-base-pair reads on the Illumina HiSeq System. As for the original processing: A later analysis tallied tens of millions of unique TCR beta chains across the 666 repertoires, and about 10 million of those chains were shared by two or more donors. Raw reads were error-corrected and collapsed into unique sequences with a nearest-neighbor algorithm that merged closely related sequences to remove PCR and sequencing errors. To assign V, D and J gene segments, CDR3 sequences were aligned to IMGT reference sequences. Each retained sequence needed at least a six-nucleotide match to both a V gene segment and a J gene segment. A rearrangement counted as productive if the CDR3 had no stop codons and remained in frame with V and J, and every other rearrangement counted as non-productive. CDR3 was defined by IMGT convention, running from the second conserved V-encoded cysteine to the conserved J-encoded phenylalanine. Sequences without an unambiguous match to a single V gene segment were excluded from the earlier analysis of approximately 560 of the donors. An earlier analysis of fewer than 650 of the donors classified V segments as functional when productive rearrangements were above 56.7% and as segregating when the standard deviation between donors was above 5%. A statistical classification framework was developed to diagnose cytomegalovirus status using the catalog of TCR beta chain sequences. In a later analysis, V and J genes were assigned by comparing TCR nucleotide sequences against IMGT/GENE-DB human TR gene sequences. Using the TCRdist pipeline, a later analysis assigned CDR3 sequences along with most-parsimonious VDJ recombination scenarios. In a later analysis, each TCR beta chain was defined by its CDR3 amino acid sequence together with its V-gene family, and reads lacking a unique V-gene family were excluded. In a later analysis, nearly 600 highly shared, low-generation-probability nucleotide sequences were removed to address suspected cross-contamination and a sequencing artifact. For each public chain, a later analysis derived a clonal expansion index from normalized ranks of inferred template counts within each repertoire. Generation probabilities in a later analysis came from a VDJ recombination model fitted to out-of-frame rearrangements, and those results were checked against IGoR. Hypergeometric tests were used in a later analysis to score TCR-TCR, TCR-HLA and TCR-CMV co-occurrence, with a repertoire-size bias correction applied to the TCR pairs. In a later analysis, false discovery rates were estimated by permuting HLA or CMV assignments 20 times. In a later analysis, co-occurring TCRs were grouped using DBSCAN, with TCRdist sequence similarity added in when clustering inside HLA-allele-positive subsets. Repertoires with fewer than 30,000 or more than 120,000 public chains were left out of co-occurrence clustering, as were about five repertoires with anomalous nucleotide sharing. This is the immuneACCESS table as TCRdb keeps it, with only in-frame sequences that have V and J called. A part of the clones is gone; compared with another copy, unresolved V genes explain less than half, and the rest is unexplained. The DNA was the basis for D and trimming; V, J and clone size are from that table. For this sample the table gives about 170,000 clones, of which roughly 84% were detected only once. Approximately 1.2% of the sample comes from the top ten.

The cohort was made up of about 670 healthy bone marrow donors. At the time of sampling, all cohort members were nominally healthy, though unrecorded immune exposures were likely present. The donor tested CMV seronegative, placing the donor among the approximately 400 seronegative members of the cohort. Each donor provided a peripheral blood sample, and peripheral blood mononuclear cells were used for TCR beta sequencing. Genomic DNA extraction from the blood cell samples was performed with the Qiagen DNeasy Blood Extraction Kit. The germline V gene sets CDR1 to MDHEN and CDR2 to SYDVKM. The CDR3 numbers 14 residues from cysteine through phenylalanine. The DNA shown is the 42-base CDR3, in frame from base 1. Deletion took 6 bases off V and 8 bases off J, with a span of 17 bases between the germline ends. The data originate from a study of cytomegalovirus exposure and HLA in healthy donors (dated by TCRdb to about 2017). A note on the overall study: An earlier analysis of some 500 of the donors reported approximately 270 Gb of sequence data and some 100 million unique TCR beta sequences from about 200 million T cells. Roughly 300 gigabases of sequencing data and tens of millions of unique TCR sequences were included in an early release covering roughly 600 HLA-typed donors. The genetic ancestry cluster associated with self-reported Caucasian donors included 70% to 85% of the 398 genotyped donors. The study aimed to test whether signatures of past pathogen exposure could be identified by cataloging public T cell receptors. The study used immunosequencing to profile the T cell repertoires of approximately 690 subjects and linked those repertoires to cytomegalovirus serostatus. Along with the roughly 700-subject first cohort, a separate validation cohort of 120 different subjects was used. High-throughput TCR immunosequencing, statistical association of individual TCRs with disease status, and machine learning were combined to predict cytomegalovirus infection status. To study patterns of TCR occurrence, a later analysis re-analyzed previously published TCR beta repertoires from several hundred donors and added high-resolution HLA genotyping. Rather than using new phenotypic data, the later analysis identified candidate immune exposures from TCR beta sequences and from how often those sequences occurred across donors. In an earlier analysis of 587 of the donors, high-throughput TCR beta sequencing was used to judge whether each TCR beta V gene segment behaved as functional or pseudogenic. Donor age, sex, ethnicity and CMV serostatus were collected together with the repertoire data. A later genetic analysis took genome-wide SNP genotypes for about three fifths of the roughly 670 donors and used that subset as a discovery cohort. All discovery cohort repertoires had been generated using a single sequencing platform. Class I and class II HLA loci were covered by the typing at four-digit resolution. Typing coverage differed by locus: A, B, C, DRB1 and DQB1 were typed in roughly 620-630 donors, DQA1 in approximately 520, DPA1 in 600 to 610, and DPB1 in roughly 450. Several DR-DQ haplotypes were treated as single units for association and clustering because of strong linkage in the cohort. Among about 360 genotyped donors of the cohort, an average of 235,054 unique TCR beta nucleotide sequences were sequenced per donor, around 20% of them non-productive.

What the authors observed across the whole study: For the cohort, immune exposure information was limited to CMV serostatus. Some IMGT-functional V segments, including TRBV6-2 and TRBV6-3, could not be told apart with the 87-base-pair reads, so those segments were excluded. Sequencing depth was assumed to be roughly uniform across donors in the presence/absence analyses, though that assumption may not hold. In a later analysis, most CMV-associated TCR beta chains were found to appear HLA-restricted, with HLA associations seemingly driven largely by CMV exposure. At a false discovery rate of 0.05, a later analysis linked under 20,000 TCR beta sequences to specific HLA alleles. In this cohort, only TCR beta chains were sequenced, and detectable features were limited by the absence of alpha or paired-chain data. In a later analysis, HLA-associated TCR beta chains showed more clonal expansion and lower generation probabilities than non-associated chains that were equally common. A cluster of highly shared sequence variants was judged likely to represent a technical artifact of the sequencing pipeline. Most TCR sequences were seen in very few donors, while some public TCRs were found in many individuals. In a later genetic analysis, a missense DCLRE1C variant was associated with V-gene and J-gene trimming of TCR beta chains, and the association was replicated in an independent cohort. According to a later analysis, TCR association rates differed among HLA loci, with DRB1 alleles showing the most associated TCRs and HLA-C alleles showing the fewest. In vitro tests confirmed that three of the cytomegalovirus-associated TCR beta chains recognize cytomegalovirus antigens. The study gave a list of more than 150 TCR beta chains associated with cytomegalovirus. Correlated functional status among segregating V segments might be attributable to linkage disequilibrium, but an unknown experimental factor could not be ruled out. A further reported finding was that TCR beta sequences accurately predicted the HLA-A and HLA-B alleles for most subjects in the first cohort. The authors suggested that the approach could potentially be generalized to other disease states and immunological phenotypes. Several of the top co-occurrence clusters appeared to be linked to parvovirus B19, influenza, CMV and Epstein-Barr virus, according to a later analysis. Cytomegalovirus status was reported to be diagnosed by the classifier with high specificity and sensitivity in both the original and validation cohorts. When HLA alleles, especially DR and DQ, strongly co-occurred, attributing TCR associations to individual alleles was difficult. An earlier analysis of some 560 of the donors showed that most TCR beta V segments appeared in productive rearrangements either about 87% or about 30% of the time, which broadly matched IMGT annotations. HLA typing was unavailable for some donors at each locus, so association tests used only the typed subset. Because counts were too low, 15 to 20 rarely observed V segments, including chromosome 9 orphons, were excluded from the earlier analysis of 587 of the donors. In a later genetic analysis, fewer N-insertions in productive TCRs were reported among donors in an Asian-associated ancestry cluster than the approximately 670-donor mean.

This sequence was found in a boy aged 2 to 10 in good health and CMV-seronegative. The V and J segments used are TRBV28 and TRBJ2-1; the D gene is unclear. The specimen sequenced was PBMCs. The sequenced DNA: TGTGCCAGCAGCCCCCTCCTAGTAAGCGATGAGCAGTTCTTC. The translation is CASSPLLVSDEQFF. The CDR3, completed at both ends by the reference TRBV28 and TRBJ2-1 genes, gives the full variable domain DVKVTQSSRYLVKRTGEKVFLECVQDMDHENMFWYRQDPGLGLRLIYFSYDVKMKEKGDIPEGYSVSREKKERFSLILESASTNQTSMYLCASSPLLVSDEQFFGPGTRLTVL.